This T cell receptor (beta chain) was sequenced in a study of CXCR3-negative and CXCR3-positive naive CD8 T cells. Each CD8+ T cell subset was flow-sorted in triplicate. Every sort contained 300,000 cells. CD45RO-CCR7+CD27+CD95- marked naive CD8+ T cells. Study results and caveats: Whereas memory cells differed, naive CXCR3-negative and CXCR3-positive cells shared similar TRBV-TRBJ usage. For CXCR3-positive naive cells, TRB CDR3s were more hydrophobic than those of CXCR3-negative naive cells. Both naive subsets carried similar amounts of surface CD5, so TCR strength was inferred from TRB CDR3 properties.

For this clonotype: No antigen is known for it.

Preparation of TRB cDNA libraries relied on 5' RACE carrying UMI labels. Using the 5' RACE reads, TCRdb records one entry per CDR3 protein without DNA. The sample table includes over 95,000 distinct CDR3 sequences. The length of the CDR3 is 17 residues. The germline V gene has CDR1 SGDLS and CDR2 YYNGEE. The rearrangement links TRBV9 to TRBJ2-6; TCRdb gives TRBD1 as the D gene, but with no DNA this cannot be confirmed. Sequenced input: naive CXCR3+ CD8+ T cells from blood. Subset described: CD45RO-CCR7+CD27+CD95- naive CD8+ T cells expressing CXCR3 (TNR3+). The receptor comes from a human donor in good health. Some clones in this sample may be carry-over from other donors' samples. The CDR3 loop reads CASSTTGQGTGANVLTF.